This is a list of T cell receptor beta chains from one sample in a study of T cell responses to AZD1222 COVID-19 vaccine. Libraries were prepared by immunoSEQ multiplex PCR; TCRdb keeps only in-frame clonotypes and omits some of them. This sample has 100,000 to 150,000 clones, with 90% found just once. Sequenced material: peripheral blood, taken on day 0 of AZD1222 vaccination. The origin of the receptors is an adult in good health. Each CDR3 is given with its conserved first and last residue. Fields, in order: J gene, V gene, clone size, D gene, CDR3 DNA, CDR3 protein. D genes are given only for firm matches. Clone size appears in some rows only: once, few, many, or a class for an expanded clone.

TRBJ2-5 TRBV28 . . TGTGCCAGCGCCGGCGGGTCGACCCAGTACTTC CASAGGSTQYF
TRBJ2-7 TRBV21-1 . . TGTGCCAGCAGCAAAGCCGTTACTAGCGGGATCCCGCCTTGCGAGCAGTACTTC CASSKAVTSGIPPCEQYF
TRBJ1-2 TRBV28 . TRBD1 TGTGCCACCCAGATGCCAGGGGGCCATGGCTACACCTTC CATQMPGGHGYTF
TRBJ2-3 TRBV6-2/TRBV6-3 . . TGTGCCAGCAGTTACGTAGGCTCGGGGACAGATACGCAGTATTTT CASSYVGSGTDTQYF
TRBJ1-5 TRBV3-1/TRBV3-2 . . TGTGCCAGCAGCCAAAAAGGGGAAGGCAATCAGCCCCAGCATTTT CASSQKGEGNQPQHF
TRBJ2-5 TRBV5-6 . . TGTGCCAGCAGCGGGGGTGTGGAGACCCAGTACTTC CASSGGVETQYF
TRBJ1-5 TRBV7-8 . . TGTGCCAGCAGCCCACAGGGTTTATCCCAGCATTTT CASSPQGLSQHF
TRBJ2-3 TRBV11-2 . . TGTGCCAGCAGCAAACACGAGTCAGATACGCAGTATTTT CASSKHESDTQYF
TRBJ2-5 TRBV9 . . TGTGCCAGCAGCGTAGAGGCGGTTCAAGAGACCCAGTACTTC CASSVEAVQETQYF
TRBJ2-5 TRBV10-1 . TRBD2 TGCGCCAGCAGTGATTCCGGGACTAGCGGGAAAGAGACCCAGTACTTC CASSDSGTSGKETQYF
TRBJ2-3 TRBV2 . . TGTGCCAGCACCCTCGGGGGATTTAGCACAGATACGCAGTATTTT CASTLGGFSTDTQYF
TRBJ2-7 TRBV6-5 . . TGTGCCAGCAGTTACTCGGCGGACTTCTACGAGCAGTACTTC CASSYSADFYEQYF
TRBJ1-1 TRBV29-1 once . TGCAGCGTTGTCTTACTCGAGGGGACTGAAGCTTTCTTT CSVVLLEGTEAFF
TRBJ2-7 TRBV3-1/TRBV3-2 . . TGTGCCAGCAGCCAAGATCAGGGCAGATCCTACGAGCAGTACTTC CASSQDQGRSYEQYF
TRBJ2-7 TRBV30 . . TGTGCCTGGAGTGTCCCTGAAATTGCCGGTACCTACGAGCAGTACTTC CAWSVPEIAGTYEQYF
TRBJ2-5 TRBV11-3 . TRBD1 TGTGCCAGCAGCTTAGGGGCAGGGGGCGCTGAGACCCAGTACTTC CASSLGAGGAETQYF
TRBJ1-6 TRBV9 . . TGTGCCAGCAGCGCGGCGGCAGGTTCACCCCTCCACTTT CASSAAAGSPLHF
TRBJ2-7 TRBV27 . TRBD1 TGTGCCAGCAGTCCCTACCCGGGACAGGGCTACGAGCAGTACTTC CASSPYPGQGYEQYF
TRBJ2-5 TRBV29-1 . TRBD1 TGCAGCGCCGGACAGGGCCTAGAGACCCAGTACTTC CSAGQGLETQYF
TRBJ1-5 TRBV4-1 . . TGCGCCAGCAGCCAAAATAAAGGTAGCAATCAGCCCCAGCATTTT CASSQNKGSNQPQHF
TRBJ1-6 TRBV6-5 once . TGTGCCAGCAGTTCCGACCTTACAGGGAAAAATTCACCCCTCCACTTT CASSSDLTGKNSPLHF
TRBJ2-7 TRBV2 . . TGTGCCAGGGGGTCCCCCTACGAGCAGTACTTC CARGSPYEQYF
TRBJ1-1 TRBV5-8 . TRBD1 TGTGCCAGCAGCTCTTTCAGGGGGACTGAAGCTTTCTTT CASSSFRGTEAFF
TRBJ2-7 TRBV28 . TRBD1 TGTGCCAGCACCGCCTCCGGGACAGGGGGTACTAGGTTTTACGAGCAGTACTTC CASTASGTGGTRFYEQYF
TRBJ2-1 TRBV2 . . TGTGCCAAATCCAAGGCGGGAAGCTCCTACAATGAGCAGTTCTTC CAKSKAGSSYNEQFF
TRBJ2-7 TRBV7-2 . . TGTGCCAGCAGCTCCACACGCTACGAGCAGTACTTC CASSSTRYEQYF
TRBJ2-1 TRBV29-1 . . TGCAGCGTTGGAGGGGCGGAGGAGGGCTACAATGAGCAGTTCTTC CSVGGAEEGYNEQFF
TRBJ2-4 TRBV19 . . TGTGCCAGTAGTTCAAGGACGCTAAACATTCAGTACTTC CASSSRTLNIQYF
TRBJ1-3 TRBV13 . . TGTGCCAGCAGCTCAGGACGGGGACCCGACACCATATATTTT CASSSGRGPDTIYF
TRBJ2-1 TRBV19 . . TGTGCCAGTAGTACCAGGAGTGGCGAGCAGTTCTTC CASSTRSGEQFF